What follows are 8 T cell receptor beta chains derived from one specimen sequenced in a study of blood T cell repertoires in COVID-19. The repertoire was sequenced with immunoSEQ multiplex PCR; TCRdb's copy has only in-frame clones and lacks some. The table lists approximately 150,000 clones, around 84% of them singletons. The sequenced material came from peripheral blood. These receptors came from a man in his sixties or seventies with acute or convalescent COVID-19.

In this sample, this clone turned up once. The V gene is TRBV10-3, the J gene TRBJ2-3; TRBD2 matches 13 bases. The CDR3 totals 23 residues. V lost 3 bases to trimming and J lost 0 bases; unmatched junction nucleotides: 21. Germline CDR1 reads ENHRY; CDR2 reads SYGVKD. CDR3 coding DNA: TGTGCCATCAGTGACCCCGGGACTAGCGGGACAAACGACCTTCCAACTAGCACAGATACGCAGTATTTT. Amino acids: CAISDPGTSGTNDLPTSTDTQYF.

The sample holds a few counts of this clone. This chain links TRBV6-6 with TRBJ2-3; D perhaps matches TRBD2 (6 bases). The CDR3 has 17 amino acids. CDR1 is MNHNY and CDR2 is SVGAGI in the germline V gene (reference sequence). V dropped 5 bases and J dropped 1 base, with 19 bases sitting between them. The CDR3 spells CASSRSTSRLRTDTQYF. In nucleotides, the CDR3 is TGTGCCAGCAGTCGTTCCACTAGCCGCTTGCGCACAGATACGCAGTATTTT.

The chain couples TRBV9 to TRBJ1-3; tentative D call: TRBD1 (6 bases). The CDR3 length is 16 residues. V was clipped by 1 base and J by 0 bases, with 11 bases between them. The germline CDR1 and CDR2 sequences are SGDLS and YYNGEE. CDR3 residues: CASSVHGGPSGNTIYF. The CDR3 region has the DNA TGTGCCAGCAGCGTACACGGGGGGCCCTCTGGAAACACCATATATTTT.

The chain couples TRBV6-6 to TRBJ1-5; TRBD1 is a possible D gene (5 bases). The CDR3 covers 14 residues. Trimming removed 2 bases at V and 6 bases at J, with 11 bases between. Germline CDR1 MNHNY, CDR2 SVGAGI (reference sequence). Here the CDR3 DNA reads TGTGCCAGCAGTTACGGCAGGGAACTTCAGCCCCAGCATTTT. This encodes CASSYGRELQPQHF.

The chain has TRBV5-1 and TRBJ2-5; TRBD1 matches 8 bases. There are 15 residues in the CDR3. The germline CDR1 and CDR2 sequences are SGHRS and YFSETQ. V gave up 1 base and J gave up 5 bases; unmatched junction bases: 7. CDR3 residues: CASSLFQGAMETQYF. DNA of the CDR3: TGCGCCAGCAGCTTGTTTCAGGGGGCTATGGAGACCCAGTACTTC.

This sequence joins TRBV24-1 and TRBJ2-3; 12 bases are a match to TRBD2. This CDR3 region has 16 residues. The germline gives CDR1 KGHDR, CDR2 SFDVKD. V lost 5 bases, J lost 6 bases, and 8 bases stayed unmatched. CDR3 region: CATSGYGTSGWDTQYF. The CDR3 DNA follows: TGTGCCACCAGTGGATACGGGACTAGCGGGTGGGATACGCAGTATTTT.

The chain couples TRBV5-1 to TRBJ1-6, with D maybe TRBD1 (5 bases). The ends were cut back, 4 bases at V and 0 bases at J, with 14 bases in the middle. The CDR3 spans 17 residues. Germline V lookup: CDR1 SGHRS, CDR2 YFSETQ. CDR3 nucleotides: TGCGCCAGCAGCACCGGACACGTTAGCTCCTATAATTCACCCCTCCACTTT. Its protein product is CASSTGHVSSYNSPLHF.

The chain links TRBV6-1 to TRBJ2-7; D remains unclear. Germline CDR1 is MNHNS and CDR2 is SASEGT. This CDR3 is 14 amino acids long. Trimming left V 1 base short and J 1 base short, with 8 bases between. The CDR3 loop reads CASSEVYSSYEQYF. The CDR3 DNA reads as TGTGCCAGCAGTGAAGTATACTCATCCTACGAGCAGTACTTC.